These T cell receptor beta chains were read from a single sample in a study of blood T cell repertoires in COVID-19. Sequenced by immunoSEQ multiplex PCR; TCRdb stores in-frame clones only, minus some. In the table there are fewer than 450,000 clones, about nine tenths of which are singletons. The sample consisted of peripheral blood. The source is a woman in her forties or fifties with COVID-19, enrolled during active disease. Both conserved end residues are part of each CDR3. The D gene is left open where the match is weak. Only some rows state a clone size, as once, few, many or a class for expanded clones.

clone_size	d_call	v_call	j_call	cdr3_nt	cdr3_aa
NA	NA	TRBV5-1	TRBJ1-1	TGCGCCAGCAGCTTCAACGTCCCCGGCACTGAAGCTTTCTTT	CASSFNVPGTEAFF
NA	TRBD2	TRBV19	TRBJ2-1	TGTGCCAGTGGGATAGGGACTAGCGGGGGTGAGCAGTTCTTC	CASGIGTSGGEQFF
NA	TRBD1	TRBV5-1	TRBJ2-7	TGCGCCAGCAGCTTGGACGGACAGGTTATCTACGAGCAGTACTTC	CASSLDGQVIYEQYF
NA	TRBD2	TRBV11-3	TRBJ2-7	TGTGCCAGCAGCTTAGATGGTAGCGGGAGATACGAGCAGTACTTC	CASSLDGSGRYEQYF
once	TRBD1	TRBV7-8	TRBJ2-7	TGTGCCAGCAGCAGGGACAGGGGGTCCTACGAGCAGTACTTC	CASSRDRGSYEQYF
NA	TRBD1	TRBV2	TRBJ1-3	TGTGCCAGCAGGGGGGGACAGCCCGGAAACACCATATATTTT	CASRGGQPGNTIYF
NA	NA	TRBV5-1	TRBJ2-7	TGCGCCAGCTCACCTCGGGAAAGGGGGTCGACCTACGAGCAGTACTTC	CASSPRERGSTYEQYF
NA	NA	TRBV30	TRBJ2-1	TGTGCCTGGACCAGGGGTGGGGATGAGCAGTTCTTC	CAWTRGGDEQFF
NA	TRBD1	TRBV5-8	TRBJ1-2	TGTGCCAGCAGCTTCGGGACAGCGAACTATGGCTACACCTTC	CASSFGTANYGYTF
NA	NA	TRBV7-2	TRBJ1-2	TGTGCCAGCAGCTTAGCACAGGGTCCAGATTACACCTTC	CASSLAQGPDYTF
NA	TRBD1	TRBV18	TRBJ2-4	TGTGCCAGCTCACAAGGACAGGGGGACATTCAGTACTTC	CASSQGQGDIQYF
NA	NA	TRBV4-2	TRBJ2-1	TGTGCCAGCAGCCAAGTCGGAGGTGGAATCTACAATGAGCAGTTCTTC	CASSQVGGGIYNEQFF
NA	NA	TRBV5-1	TRBJ1-1	TGCGCCAGCAGCAGGACAGCGAACACTGAAGCTTTCTTT	CASSRTANTEAFF
NA	NA	TRBV2	TRBJ1-4	TGTGCCAGCAGGGGCTTTAATGAAAAACTGTTTTTT	CASRGFNEKLFF
NA	TRBD1	TRBV5-1	TRBJ1-6	TGCGCCAGCAGCTCCAGGGGGACCAATTCACCCCTCCACTTT	CASSSRGTNSPLHF
NA	TRBD2	TRBV6-2/TRBV6-3	TRBJ2-1	TGTGCCAGCAGTCTTAGCGGGCCATCCTACAATGAGCAGTTCTTC	CASSLSGPSYNEQFF
NA	TRBD2	TRBV10-3	TRBJ2-3	TGTGCCATCAGGGATAGCGGGAGGAGGACAGATACGCAGTATTTT	CAIRDSGRRTDTQYF
once	NA	TRBV5-1	TRBJ2-3	TGCGCCAGTACCGGGACTTCTAGCACAGATACGCAGTATTTT	CASTGTSSTDTQYF
NA	TRBD2	TRBV30	TRBJ2-7	TGTGCCTGGAGTGGGACTAGCGGACCCTCCTACGAGCAGTACTTC	CAWSGTSGPSYEQYF
NA	TRBD2	TRBV5-8	TRBJ2-7	TGTGCCAGCAGCTTGAGTCTAGCGGGAGGATCCTATGAGCAGTACTTC	CASSLSLAGGSYEQYF
NA	TRBD2	TRBV30	TRBJ2-2	TGTGCCTGGAGTCGAGCGGGATATAGCACCGGGGAGCTGTTTTTT	CAWSRAGYSTGELFF
NA	TRBD2	TRBV10-1	TRBJ2-7	TGCGCCAGCTGCGGGAGGGCCGGGGACGAGCAGTACTTC	CASCGRAGDEQYF
few	TRBD2	TRBV5-4	TRBJ2-2	TGTGCCAGCAGTGGCGCGGGAGTCACCGGGGAGCTGTTTTTT	CASSGAGVTGELFF
NA	NA	TRBV11-2	TRBJ2-7	TGTGCCAGCAGCCACCATGGGGGGACCTACGAGCAGTACTTC	CASSHHGGTYEQYF
NA	TRBD2	TRBV5-1	TRBJ2-1	TGCGCCAGCAGCTTGGGGGTGCTAGCGGGTTACAATGAGCAGTTCTTC	CASSLGVLAGYNEQFF
NA	TRBD1	TRBV24-1	TRBJ1-2	TGTGCCACCAGTGATTCCGGGACAGGCTATGGCTACACCTTC	CATSDSGTGYGYTF
few	NA	TRBV2	TRBJ1-4	TGTGCCAGCACTACGAGGCACACGAATGAAAAACTGTTTTTT	CASTTRHTNEKLFF
NA	NA	TRBV5-1	TRBJ1-1	TGCGCCAGCAGCTGGGGGGGCATGAACACTGAAGCTTTCTTT	CASSWGGMNTEAFF
NA	NA	TRBV27	TRBJ2-5	TGTGCCAGCAGTTTAGGTTACAGCGGAGGGTTAGAGACCCAGTACTTC	CASSLGYSGGLETQYF
NA	NA	TRBV9	TRBJ2-1	TGTGCCAGCAGCGTACTGGGAGGCTCCTACAATGAGCAGTTCTTC	CASSVLGGSYNEQFF
NA	TRBD1	TRBV18	TRBJ1-2	TGTGCCAGCTCACCACCAGGGACAGGGGGTGGCTACACCTTC	CASSPPGTGGGYTF
NA	NA	TRBV24-1	TRBJ2-6	TGTGCCACCAGTGATCGCACAGCTTCCTCTGGGGCCAACGTCCTGACTTTC	CATSDRTASSGANVLTF
NA	NA	TRBV19	TRBJ1-5	TGTGGAGCAGGTATTACGAATAGCAATCAGCCCCAGCATTTT	CGAGITNSNQPQHF
NA	NA	TRBV18	TRBJ1-1	TGTGCCAGCTCACCAAAGATAGCGACAGGTTTGAACACTGAAGCTTTCTTT	CASSPKIATGLNTEAFF
NA	NA	TRBV19	TRBJ1-2	TGTGCCACCAGTCGGGTTGCGGGGGTATGGGGCTATGGCTACACCTTC	CATSRVAGVWGYGYTF
NA	TRBD1	TRBV6-5	TRBJ1-4	TGTGCCAGCAGTGACTCCGGGACAGTGAATGAAAAACTGTTTTTT	CASSDSGTVNEKLFF
NA	NA	TRBV9	TRBJ1-2	TGTGCCAGCAGCCCCCGGGGAGGGGGATTGGATGGCTACACCTTC	CASSPRGGGLDGYTF
NA	TRBD1	TRBV19	TRBJ1-1	TGTGCCAGTAGTATTGGTACAGGGGGCACTGAAGCTTTCTTT	CASSIGTGGTEAFF
NA	NA	TRBV11-2	TRBJ2-7	TGTGCCAGCAGTATAAACCGGAGGAAGTACTTC	CASSINRRKYF
NA	NA	TRBV29-1	TRBJ1-1	TGCAGCGTTACTAACACTGAAGCTTTCTTT	CSVTNTEAFF
NA	TRBD1	TRBV6-2/TRBV6-3	TRBJ2-2	TGTGCCAGCAGTGCAGGGGGCGCGCTGCCCGGGGAGCTGTTTTTT	CASSAGGALPGELFF
once	TRBD2	TRBV24-1	TRBJ2-1	TGTGCCACCAGTGATAGTGACAGCGGGACCTACAATGAGCAGTTCTTC	CATSDSDSGTYNEQFF
NA	TRBD1	TRBV19	TRBJ1-1	TGTGCCAGTAGCATACAGGGGGCCACTGAAGCTTTCTTT	CASSIQGATEAFF
NA	NA	TRBV9	TRBJ1-1	TGTGCCAGCAGCCACTTCCAGGGGAACACTGAAGCTTTCTTT	CASSHFQGNTEAFF